This T cell receptor beta chain was sequenced during a study of control samples from healthy donors and cancer patients. Repertoires were generated with immunoSEQ multiplex PCR, while TCRdb's copy carries only in-frame clones and drops some. The table lists 100,000 or so clones, roughly 90% of them singletons, with about 8% in the top ten. The CDR3 spans 12 residues. V was shortened by 6 bases and J by 6 bases, with 11 bases between the two germline ends. Germline V gene sequence: CDR1 MNHEY, CDR2 SVGAGI. This TCR came from a young man in good health. Sequenced material: blood. The chain carries TRBV6-5 and TRBJ1-2; the D is unclear. CDR3 amino acids: CASSSGPDGYTF. In DNA form, the CDR3 reads TGTGCCAGCAGCTCCGGGCCAGATGGCTACACCTTC.